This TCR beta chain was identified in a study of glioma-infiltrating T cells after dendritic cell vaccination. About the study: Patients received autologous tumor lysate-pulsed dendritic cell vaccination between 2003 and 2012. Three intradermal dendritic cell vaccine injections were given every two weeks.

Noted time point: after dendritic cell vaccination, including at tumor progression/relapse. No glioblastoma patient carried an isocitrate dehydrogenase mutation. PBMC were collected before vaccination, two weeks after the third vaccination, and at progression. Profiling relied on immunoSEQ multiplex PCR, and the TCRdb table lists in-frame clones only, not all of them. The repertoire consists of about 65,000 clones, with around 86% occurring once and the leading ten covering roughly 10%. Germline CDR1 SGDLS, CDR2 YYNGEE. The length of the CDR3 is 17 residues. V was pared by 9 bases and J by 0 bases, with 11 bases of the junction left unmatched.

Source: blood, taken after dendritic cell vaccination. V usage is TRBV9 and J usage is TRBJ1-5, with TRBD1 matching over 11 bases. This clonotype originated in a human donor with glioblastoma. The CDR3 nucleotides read TGTGCCAACACGGGACAGGGGGAATTTTTTAGCAATCAGCCCCAGCATTTT. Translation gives CANTGQGEFFSNQPQHF.